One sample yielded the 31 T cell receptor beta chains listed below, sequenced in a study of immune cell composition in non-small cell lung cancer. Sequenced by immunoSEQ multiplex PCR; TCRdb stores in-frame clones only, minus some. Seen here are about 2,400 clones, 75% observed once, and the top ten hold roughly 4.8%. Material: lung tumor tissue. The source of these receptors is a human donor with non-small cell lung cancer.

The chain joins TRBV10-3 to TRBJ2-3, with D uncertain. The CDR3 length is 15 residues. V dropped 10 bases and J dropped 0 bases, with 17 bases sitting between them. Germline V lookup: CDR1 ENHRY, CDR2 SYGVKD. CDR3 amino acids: CATTPRVASTDTQYF. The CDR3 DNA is TGTGCCACCACCCCTCGGGTAGCTAGCACAGATACGCAGTATTTT.

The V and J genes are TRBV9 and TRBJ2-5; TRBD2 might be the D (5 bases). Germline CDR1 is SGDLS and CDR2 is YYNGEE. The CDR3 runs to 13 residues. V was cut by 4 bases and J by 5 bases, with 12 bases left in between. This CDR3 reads CASSLIAGETQYF. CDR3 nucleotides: TGTGCCAGCAGCCTTATTGCGGGCGAGACCCAGTACTTC.

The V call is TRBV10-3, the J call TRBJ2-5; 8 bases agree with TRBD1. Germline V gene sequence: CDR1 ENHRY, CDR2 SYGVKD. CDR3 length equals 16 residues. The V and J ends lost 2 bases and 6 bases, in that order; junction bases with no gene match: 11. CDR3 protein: CAISEGGDRLQKTQYF. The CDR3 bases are TGTGCCATCAGTGAGGGAGGGGACAGGTTGCAGAAGACCCAGTACTTC.

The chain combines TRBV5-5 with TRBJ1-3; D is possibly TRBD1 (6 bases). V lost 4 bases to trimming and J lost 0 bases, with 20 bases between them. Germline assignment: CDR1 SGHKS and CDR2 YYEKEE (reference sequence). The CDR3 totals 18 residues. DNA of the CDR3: TGTGCCAGCAGCCGCCACGGTACCGACAGGATCTCTGGAAACACCATATATTTT. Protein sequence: CASSRHGTDRISGNTIYF.

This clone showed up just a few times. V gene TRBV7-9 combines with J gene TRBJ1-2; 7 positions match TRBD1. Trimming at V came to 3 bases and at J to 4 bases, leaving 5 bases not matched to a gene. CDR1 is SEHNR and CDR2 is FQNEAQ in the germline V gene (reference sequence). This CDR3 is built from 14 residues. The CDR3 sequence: CASSLLQGPYGYTF. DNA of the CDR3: TGTGCCAGCAGCTTGTTACAGGGGCCCTATGGCTACACCTTC.

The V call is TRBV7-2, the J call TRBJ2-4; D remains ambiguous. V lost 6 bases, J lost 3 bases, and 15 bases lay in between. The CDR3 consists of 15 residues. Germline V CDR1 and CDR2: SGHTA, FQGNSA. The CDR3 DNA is TGTGCCAGCAGTGTAGTAGAATCGGGCAAAAACATTCAGTACTTC. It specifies CASSVVESGKNIQYF.

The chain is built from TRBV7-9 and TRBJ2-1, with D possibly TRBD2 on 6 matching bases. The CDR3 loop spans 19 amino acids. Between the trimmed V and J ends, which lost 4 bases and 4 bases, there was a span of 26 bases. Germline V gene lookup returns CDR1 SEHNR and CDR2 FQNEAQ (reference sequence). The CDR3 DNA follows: TGTGCCAGCAGCTCGGCAACTAGCAACACCGGCAGATCATACAATGAGCAGTTCTTC. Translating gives CASSSATSNTGRSYNEQFF.

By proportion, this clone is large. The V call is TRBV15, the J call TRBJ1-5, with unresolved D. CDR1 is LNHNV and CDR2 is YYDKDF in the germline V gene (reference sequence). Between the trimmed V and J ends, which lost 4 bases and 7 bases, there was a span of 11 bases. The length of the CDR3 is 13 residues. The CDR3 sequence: CATSTQTWQPQHF. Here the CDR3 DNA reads TGTGCCACCAGCACACAGACCTGGCAGCCCCAGCATTTT.

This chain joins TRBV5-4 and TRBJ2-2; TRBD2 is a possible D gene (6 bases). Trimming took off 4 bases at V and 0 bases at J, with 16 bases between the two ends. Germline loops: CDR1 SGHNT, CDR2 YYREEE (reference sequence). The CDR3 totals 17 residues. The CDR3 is CASSTSSGGPNTGELFF. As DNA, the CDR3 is TGTGCCAGCAGCACATCTTCCGGGGGACCGAACACCGGGGAGCTGTTTTTT.

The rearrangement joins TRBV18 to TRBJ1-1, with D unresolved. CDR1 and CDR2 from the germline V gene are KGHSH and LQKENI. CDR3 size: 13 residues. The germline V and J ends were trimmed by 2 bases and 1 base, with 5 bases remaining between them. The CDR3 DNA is TGTGCCAGCTCACCAAACACGAACACTGAAGCTTTCTTT. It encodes CASSPNTNTEAFF.

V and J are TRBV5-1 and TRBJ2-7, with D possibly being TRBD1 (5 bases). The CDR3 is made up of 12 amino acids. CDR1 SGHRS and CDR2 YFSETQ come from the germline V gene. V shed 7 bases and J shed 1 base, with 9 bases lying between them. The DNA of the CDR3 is TGCGCCAGCGTAAGGGGTTCCTACGAGCAGTACTTC. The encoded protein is CASVRGSYEQYF.

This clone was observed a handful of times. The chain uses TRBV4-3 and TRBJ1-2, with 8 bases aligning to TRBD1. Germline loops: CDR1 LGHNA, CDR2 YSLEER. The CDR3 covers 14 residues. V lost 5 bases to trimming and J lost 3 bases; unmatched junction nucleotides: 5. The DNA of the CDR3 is TGCGCCAGCAGCGTACTGACAGGGGACTATGGCTACACCTTC. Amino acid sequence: CASSVLTGDYGYTF.

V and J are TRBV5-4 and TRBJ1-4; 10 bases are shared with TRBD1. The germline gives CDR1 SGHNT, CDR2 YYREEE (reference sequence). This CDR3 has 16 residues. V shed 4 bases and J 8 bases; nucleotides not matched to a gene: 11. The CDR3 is CASSARTGGRGEKLFF. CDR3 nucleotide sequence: TGTGCCAGCAGCGCGAGGACAGGGGGGAGGGGGGAAAAACTGTTTTTT.

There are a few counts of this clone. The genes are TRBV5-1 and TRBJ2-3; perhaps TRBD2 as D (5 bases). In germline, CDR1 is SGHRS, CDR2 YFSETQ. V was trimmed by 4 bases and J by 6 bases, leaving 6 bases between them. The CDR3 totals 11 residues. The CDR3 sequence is CASSTGDTQYF. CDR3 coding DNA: TGCGCCAGCAGCACGGGGGATACGCAGTATTTT.

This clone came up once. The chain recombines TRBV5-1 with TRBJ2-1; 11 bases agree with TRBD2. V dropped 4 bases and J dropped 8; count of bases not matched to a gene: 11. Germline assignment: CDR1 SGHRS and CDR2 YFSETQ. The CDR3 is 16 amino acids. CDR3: CASSPYSLAGGDEQFF. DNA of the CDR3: TGCGCCAGCAGCCCCTACTCTCTAGCGGGGGGAGATGAGCAGTTCTTC.

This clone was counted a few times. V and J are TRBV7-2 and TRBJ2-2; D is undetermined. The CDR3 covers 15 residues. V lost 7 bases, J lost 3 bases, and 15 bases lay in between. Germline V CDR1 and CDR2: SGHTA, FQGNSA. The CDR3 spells CASTPLARHTGELFF. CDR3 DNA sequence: TGTGCCAGCACCCCCTTGGCCAGGCACACCGGGGAGCTGTTTTTT.

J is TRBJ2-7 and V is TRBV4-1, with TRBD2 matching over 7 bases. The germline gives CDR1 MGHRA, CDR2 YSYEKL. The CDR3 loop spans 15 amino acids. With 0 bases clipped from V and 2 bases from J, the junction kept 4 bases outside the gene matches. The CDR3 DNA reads TGCGCCAGCAGCCAAGAATCTAGCGGCACCTACGAGCAGTACTTC. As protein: CASSQESSGTYEQYF.

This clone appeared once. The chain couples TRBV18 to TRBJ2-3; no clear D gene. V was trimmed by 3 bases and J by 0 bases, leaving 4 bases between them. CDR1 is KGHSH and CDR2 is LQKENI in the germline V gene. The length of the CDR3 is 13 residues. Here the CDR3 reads CASSPTSTDTQYF. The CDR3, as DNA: TGTGCCAGCTCACCCACTAGCACAGATACGCAGTATTTT. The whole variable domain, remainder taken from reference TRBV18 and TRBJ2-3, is NAGVMQNPRHLVRRRGQEARLRCSPMKGHSHVYWYRQLPEEGLKFMVYLQKENIIDESGMPKERFSAEFPKEGPSILRIQQVVRGDSAAYFCASSPTSTDTQYFGPGTRLTVL.

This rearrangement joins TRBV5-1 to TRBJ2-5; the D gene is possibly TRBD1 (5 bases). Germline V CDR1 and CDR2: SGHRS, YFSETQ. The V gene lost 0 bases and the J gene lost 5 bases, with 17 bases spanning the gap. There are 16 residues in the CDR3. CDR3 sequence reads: CASSLGTVGVPETQYF. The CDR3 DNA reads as TGCGCCAGCAGCTTGGGCACAGTAGGGGTGCCGGAGACCCAGTACTTC.

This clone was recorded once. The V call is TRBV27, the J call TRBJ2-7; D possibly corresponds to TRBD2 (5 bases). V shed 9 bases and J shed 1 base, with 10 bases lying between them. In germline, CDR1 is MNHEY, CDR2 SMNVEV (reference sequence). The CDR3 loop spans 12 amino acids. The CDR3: CASQGLSYEQYF. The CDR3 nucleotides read TGTGCCAGTCAAGGACTGTCCTACGAGCAGTACTTC.

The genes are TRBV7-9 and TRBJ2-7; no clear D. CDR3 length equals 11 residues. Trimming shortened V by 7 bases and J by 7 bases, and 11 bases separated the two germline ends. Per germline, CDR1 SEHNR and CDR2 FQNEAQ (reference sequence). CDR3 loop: CASTPLREQYF. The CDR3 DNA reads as TGTGCCAGCACTCCCCTACGGGAGCAGTACTTC. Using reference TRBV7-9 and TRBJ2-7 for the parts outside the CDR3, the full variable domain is DTGVSQNPRHKITKRGQNVTFRCDPISEHNRLYWYRQTLGQGPEFLTYFQNEAQLEKSRLLSDRFSAERPKGSFSTLEIQRTEQGDSAMYLCASTPLREQYFGPGTRLTVT.

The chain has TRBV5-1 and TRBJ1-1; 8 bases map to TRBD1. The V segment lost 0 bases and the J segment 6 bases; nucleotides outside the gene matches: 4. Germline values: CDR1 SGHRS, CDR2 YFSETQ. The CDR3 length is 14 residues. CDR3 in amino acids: CASSLGTGHPEAFF. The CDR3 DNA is TGCGCCAGCAGCTTGGGGACAGGGCACCCTGAAGCTTTCTTT.

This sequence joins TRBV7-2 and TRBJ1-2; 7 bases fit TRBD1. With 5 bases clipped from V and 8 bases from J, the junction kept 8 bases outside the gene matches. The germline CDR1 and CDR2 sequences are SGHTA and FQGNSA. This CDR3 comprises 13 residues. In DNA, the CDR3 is TGTGCCAGCAGCCGATCTGGGACAGAAGGCTACACCTTC. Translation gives CASSRSGTEGYTF.

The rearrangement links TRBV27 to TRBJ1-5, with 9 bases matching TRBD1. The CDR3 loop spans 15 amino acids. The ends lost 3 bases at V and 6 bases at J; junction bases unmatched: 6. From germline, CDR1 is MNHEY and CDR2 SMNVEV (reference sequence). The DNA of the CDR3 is TGTGCCAGCAGTTTGGGAGGGACAGGGAGTCAGCCCCAGCATTTT. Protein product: CASSLGGTGSQPQHF.

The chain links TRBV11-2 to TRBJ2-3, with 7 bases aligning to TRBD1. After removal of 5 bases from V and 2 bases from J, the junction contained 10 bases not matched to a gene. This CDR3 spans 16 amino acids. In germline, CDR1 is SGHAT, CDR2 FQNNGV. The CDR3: CASSRKGQAATDTQYF. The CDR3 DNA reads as TGTGCCAGCAGCCGAAAAGGACAGGCCGCCACAGATACGCAGTATTTT.

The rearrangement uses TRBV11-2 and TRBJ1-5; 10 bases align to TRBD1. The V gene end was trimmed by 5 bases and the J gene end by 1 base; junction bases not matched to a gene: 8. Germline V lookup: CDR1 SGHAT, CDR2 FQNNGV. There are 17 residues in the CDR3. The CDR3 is CASSRGTGDGSNQPQHF. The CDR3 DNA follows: TGTGCCAGCAGCCGCGGGACAGGGGATGGCAGCAATCAGCCCCAGCATTTT.

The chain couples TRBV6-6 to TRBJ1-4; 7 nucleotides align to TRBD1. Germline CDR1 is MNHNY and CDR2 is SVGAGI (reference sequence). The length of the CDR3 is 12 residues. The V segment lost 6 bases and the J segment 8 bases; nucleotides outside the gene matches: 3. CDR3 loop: CASRGGEEKLFF. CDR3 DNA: TGTGCCAGCAGAGGGGGCGAAGAAAAACTGTTTTTT.

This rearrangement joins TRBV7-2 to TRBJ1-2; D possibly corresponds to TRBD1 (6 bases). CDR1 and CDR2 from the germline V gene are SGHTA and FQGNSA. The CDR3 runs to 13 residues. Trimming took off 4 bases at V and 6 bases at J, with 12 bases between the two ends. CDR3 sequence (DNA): TGTGCCAGCAGCTCGACCCAGGGGCATGGCTACACCTTC. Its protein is CASSSTQGHGYTF.

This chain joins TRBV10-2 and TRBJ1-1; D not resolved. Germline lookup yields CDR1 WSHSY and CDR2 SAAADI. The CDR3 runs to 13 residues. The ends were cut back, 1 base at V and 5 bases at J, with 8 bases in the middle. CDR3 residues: CASSEWSGTEAFF. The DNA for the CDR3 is TGCGCCAGCAGTGAGTGGTCCGGGACTGAAGCTTTCTTT.

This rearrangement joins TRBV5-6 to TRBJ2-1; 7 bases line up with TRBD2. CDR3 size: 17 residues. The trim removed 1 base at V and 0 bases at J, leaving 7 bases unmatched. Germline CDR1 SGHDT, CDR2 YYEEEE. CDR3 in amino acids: CASSLISGSLSYNEQFF. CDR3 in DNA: TGTGCCAGCAGCTTGATTAGCGGGTCCCTCTCCTACAATGAGCAGTTCTTC.

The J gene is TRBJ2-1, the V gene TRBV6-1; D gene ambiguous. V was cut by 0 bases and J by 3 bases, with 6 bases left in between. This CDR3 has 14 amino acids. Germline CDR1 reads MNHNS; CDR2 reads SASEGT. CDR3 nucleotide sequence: TGTGCCAGCAGTGAAGCGGCTCTCTACAATGAGCAGTTCTTC. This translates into CASSEAALYNEQFF.